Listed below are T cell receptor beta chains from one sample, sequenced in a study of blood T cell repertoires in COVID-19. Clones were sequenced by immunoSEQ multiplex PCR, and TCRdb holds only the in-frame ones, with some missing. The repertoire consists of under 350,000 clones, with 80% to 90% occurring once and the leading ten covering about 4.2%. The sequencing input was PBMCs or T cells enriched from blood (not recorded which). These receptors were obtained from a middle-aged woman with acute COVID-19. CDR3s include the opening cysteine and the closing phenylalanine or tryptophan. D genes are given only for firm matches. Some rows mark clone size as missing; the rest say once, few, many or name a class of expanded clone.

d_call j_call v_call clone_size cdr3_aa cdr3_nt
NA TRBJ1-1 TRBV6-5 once CATLRGNTEAFF TGTGCTACCCTTCGGGGGAACACTGAAGCTTTCTTT
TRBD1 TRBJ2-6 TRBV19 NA CAACPKDRGSGANVLTF TGTGCCGCCTGCCCCAAAGACAGGGGCTCTGGGGCCAACGTCCTGACTTTC
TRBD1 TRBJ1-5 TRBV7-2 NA CASSFVIGQGALLKQPQHF TGTGCCAGCAGCTTCGTAATAGGGCAGGGGGCCCTTCTGAAACAGCCCCAGCATTTT
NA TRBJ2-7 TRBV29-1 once CSVRKEGASSYEQYF TGCAGCGTACGAAAGGAGGGGGCGAGCTCCTACGAGCAGTACTTC
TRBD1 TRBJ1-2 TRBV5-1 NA CASSEGQPLSGYTF TGCGCCAGCAGCGAGGGACAGCCGTTATCTGGCTACACCTTC
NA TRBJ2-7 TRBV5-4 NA CASSLDSSGQYF TGTGCCAGCAGCTTGGACAGTTCAGGGCAGTACTTC
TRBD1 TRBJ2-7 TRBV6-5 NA CASSSGTGAAYEQYF TGTGCCAGCAGTTCCGGGACAGGGGCGGCCTACGAGCAGTACTTC
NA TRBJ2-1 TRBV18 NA CASSQTGSYNEQFF TGTGCCAGCTCCCAAACAGGATCCTACAATGAGCAGTTCTTC
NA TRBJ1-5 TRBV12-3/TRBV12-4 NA CASSHPRQPQHF TGTGCCAGCAGCCATCCGCGACAGCCCCAGCATTTT
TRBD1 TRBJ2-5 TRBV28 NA CASSDRQGPKETQYF TGTGCCAGCAGCGATCGACAGGGGCCCAAAGAGACCCAGTACTTC
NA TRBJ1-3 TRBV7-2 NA CASSLVRGSGNTIYF TGTGCCAGCAGCTTAGTCAGGGGCTCTGGAAACACCATATATTTT
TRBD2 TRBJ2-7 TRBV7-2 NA CASSLGWSGRLYEQYF TGTGCCAGCAGCTTAGGGTGGAGCGGGAGGTTGTACGAGCAGTACTTC
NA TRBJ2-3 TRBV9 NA CASSVAEGWASTDTQYF TGTGCCAGCAGCGTAGCTGAGGGCTGGGCTAGCACAGATACGCAGTATTTT
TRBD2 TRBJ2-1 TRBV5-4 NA CASSVVSGSYNEQFF TGTGCCAGCAGCGTTGTTAGCGGGTCCTACAATGAGCAGTTCTTC
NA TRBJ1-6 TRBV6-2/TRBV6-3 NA CASSAGNSTPLHF TGTGCCAGCAGTGCCGGGAACTCCACACCCCTCCACTTT
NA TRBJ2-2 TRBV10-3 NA CAIKPQGGARPSGELFF TGTGCCATCAAACCCCAGGGGGGAGCTCGCCCAAGCGGGGAGCTGTTTTTT
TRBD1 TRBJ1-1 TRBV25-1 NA CASRWDSPVEAFF TGTGCCAGCAGATGGGACAGTCCGGTTGAAGCTTTCTTT
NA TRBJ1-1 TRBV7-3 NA CASSFTRDTEAFF TGTGCCAGCAGCTTTACTCGCGACACTGAAGCTTTCTTT
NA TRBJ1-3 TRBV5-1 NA CASSSRYRTGNTIYF TGCGCCAGCAGCTCACGATATAGGACTGGGAACACCATATATTTT
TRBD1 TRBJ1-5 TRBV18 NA CASSDRVGPQHF TGTGCCAGCTCCGACAGGGTCGGGCCCCAGCATTTT
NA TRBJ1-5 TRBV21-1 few CASSKRAGVNQPQHF TGTGCCAGCAGCAAAAGGGCGGGAGTCAATCAGCCCCAGCATTTT
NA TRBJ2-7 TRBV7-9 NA CASSSPNQVAGQYF TGTGCCAGCAGCTCCCCTAACCAGGTCGCGGGGCAGTACTTC
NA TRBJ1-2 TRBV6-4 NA CASSRELNYGYTF TGTGCCAGCAGCCGCGAACTGAACTATGGCTACACCTTC
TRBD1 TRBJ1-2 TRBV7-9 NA CASSIRTGGDVYGYTF TGTGCCAGCAGCATCAGGACAGGGGGTGATGTTTATGGCTACACCTTC
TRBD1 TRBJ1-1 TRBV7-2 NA CASSDGTGAFF TGTGCCAGCAGCGACGGGACAGGGGCTTTCTTT
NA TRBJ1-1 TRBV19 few CASRQPWTGGAATEAFF TGTGCCAGTAGACAACCTTGGACCGGAGGGGCGGCGACTGAAGCTTTCTTT